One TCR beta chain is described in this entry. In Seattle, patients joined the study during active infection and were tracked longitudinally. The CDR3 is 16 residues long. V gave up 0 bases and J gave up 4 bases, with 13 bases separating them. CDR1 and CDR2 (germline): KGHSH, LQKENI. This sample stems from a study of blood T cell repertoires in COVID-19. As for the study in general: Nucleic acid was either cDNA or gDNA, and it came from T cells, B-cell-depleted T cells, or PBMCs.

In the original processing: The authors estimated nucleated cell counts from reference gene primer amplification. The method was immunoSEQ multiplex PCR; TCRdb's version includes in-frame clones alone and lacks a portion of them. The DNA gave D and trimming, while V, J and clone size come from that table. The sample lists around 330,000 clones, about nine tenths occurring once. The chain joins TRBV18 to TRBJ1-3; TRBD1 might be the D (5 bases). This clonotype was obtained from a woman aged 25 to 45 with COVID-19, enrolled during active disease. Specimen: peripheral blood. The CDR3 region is CASSPPIPGLGNTIYF. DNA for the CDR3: TGTGCCAGCTCACCACCCATCCCAGGGCTCGGAAACACCATATATTTT. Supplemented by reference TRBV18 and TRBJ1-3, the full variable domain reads NAGVMQNPRHLVRRRGQEARLRCSPMKGHSHVYWYRQLPEEGLKFMVYLQKENIIDESGMPKERFSAEFPKEGPSILRIQQVVRGDSAAYFCASSPPIPGLGNTIYFGEGSWLTVV.